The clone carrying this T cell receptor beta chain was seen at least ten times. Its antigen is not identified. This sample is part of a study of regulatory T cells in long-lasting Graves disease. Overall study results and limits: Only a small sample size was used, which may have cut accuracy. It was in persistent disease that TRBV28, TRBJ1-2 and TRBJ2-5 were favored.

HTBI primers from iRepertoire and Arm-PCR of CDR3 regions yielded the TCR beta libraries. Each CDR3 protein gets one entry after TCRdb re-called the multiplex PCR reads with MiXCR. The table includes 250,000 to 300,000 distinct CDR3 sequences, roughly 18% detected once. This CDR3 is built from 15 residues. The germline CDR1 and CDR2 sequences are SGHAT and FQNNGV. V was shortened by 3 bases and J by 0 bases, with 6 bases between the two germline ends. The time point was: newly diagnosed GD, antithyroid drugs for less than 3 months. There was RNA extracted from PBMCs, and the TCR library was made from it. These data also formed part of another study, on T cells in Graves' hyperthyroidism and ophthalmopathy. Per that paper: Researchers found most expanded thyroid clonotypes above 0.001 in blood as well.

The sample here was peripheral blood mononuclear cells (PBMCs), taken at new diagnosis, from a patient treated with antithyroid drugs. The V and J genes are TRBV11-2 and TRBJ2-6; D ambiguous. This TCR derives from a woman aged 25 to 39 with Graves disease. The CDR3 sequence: CASSFGNSGANVLTF. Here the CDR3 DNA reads TGTGCCAGCAGCTTCGGAAACTCTGGGGCCAACGTCCTGACTTTC.